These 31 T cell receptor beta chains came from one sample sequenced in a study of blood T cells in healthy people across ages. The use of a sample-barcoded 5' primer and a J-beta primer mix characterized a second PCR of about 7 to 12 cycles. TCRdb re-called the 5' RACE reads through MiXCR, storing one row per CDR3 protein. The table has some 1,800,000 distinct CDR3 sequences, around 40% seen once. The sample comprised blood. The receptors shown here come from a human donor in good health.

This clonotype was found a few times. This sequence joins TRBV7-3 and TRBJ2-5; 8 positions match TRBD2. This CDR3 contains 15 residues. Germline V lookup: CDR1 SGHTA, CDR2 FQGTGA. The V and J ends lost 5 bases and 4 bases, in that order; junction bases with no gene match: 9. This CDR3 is CASSPGGAVRETQYF. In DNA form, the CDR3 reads TGTGCCAGCAGCCCCGGGGGGGCGGTTCGAGAGACCCAGTACTTC.

CDR3 protein: CASSSQGKDEAFF. The CDR3 DNA reads TGCGCCAGCAGTTCTCAGGGAAAGGATGAAGCTTTCTTT. This rearrangement joins TRBV5-1 to TRBJ1-1, with D possibly TRBD1 on 5 matching bases. The CDR3 extends over 13 amino acids. Trimming shortened V by 5 bases and J by 7 bases, and 15 bases separated the two germline ends. From germline, CDR1 is SGHRS and CDR2 YFSETQ.

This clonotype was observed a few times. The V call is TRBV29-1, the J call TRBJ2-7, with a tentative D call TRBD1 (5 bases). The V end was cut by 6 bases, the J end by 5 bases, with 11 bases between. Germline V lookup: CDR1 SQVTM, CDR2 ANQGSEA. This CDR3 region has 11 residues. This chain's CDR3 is CSVRGTHEQYF. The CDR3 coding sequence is TGCAGCGTAAGGGGTACCCACGAGCAGTACTTC.

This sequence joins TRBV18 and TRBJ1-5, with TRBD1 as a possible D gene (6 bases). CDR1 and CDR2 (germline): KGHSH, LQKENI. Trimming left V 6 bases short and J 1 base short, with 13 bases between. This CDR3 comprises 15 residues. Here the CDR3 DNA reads TGTGCCAGCTCCCGTGAAGGACAGAGCAATCAGCCCCAGCATTTT. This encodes CASSREGQSNQPQHF.

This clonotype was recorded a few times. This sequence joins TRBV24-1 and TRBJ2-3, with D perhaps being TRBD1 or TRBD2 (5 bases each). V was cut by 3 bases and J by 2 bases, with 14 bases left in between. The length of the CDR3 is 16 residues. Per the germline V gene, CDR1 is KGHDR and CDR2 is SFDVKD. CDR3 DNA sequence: TGTGCCACCAGTGATCCAGGGAGAGGCGACACAGATACGCAGTATTTT. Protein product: CATSDPGRGDTDTQYF.

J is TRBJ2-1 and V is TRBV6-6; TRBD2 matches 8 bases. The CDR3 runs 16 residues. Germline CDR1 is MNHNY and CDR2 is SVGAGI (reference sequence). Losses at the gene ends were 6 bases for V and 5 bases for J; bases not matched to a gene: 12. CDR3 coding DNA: TGTGCCAGCAGCCCTCCGGCGGGGGGCTTGCACAATGAGCAGTTCTTC. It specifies CASSPPAGGLHNEQFF.

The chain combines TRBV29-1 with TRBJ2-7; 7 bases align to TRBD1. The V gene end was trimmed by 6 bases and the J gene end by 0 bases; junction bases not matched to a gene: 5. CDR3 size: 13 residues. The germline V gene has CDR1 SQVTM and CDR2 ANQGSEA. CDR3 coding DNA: TGCAGCGTCGGGACAGACTTCTCCTACGAGCAGTACTTC. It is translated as CSVGTDFSYEQYF.

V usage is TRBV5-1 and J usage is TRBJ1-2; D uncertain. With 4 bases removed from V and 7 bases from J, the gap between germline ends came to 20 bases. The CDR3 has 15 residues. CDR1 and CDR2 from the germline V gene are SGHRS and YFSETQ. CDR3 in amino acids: CASSLGDGVLGGYTF. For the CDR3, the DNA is TGCGCCAGCAGCCTCGGAGATGGGGTATTGGGTGGCTACACCTTC.

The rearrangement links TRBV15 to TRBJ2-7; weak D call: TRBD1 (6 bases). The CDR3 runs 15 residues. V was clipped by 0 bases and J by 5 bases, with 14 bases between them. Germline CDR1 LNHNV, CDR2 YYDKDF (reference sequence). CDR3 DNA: TGTGCCACCAGCAGAGATCGAGGGGGAATCAACGAGCAGTACTTC. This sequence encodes CATSRDRGGINEQYF.

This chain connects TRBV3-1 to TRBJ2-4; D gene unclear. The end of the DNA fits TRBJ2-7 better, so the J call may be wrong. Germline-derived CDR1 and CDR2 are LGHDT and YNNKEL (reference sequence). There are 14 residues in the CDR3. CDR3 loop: CASSQTTQSYEQYF. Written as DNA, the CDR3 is TGTGCCAGCAGTCAAACCACTCAATCCTACGAGCAGTACTTC.

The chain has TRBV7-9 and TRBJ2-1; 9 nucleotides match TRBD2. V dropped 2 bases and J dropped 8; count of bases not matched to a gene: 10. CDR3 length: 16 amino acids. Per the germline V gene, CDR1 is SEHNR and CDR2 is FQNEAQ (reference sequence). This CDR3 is CASSLFRGGAEDEQFF. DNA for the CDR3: TGTGCCAGCAGCTTATTCCGCGGGGGGGCCGAGGATGAGCAGTTCTTC.

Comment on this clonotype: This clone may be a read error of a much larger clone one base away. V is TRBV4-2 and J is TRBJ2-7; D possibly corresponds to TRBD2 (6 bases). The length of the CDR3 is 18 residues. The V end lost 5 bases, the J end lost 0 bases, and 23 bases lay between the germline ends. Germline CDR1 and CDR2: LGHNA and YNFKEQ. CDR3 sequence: CASSSEGNSGVSSYEQYF. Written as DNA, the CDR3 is TGTGCCAGCAGCTCAGAAGGGAATTCGGGGGTGTCCTCCTACGAGCAGTACTTC.

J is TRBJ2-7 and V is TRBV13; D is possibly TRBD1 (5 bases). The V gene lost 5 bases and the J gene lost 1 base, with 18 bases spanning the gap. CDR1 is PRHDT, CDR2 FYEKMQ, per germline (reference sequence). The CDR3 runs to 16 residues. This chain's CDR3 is CASSAVDSTQSYEQYF. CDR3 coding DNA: TGTGCCAGCAGCGCCGTTGACAGTACTCAATCCTACGAGCAGTACTTC.

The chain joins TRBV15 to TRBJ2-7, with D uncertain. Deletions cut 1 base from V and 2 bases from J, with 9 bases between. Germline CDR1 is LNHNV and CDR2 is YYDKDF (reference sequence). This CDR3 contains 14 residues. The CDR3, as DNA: TGTGCCACCAGCAGAGCGCAGGTACCCTACGAGCAGTACTTC. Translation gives CATSRAQVPYEQYF.

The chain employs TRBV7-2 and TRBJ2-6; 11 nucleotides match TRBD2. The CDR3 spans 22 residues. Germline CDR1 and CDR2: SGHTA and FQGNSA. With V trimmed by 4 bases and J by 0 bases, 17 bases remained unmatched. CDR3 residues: CASSSSRFGLAGGSSGANVLTF. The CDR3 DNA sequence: TGTGCCAGCAGCTCTAGCCGGTTCGGGCTAGCGGGGGGCAGCTCTGGGGCCAACGTCCTGACTTTC. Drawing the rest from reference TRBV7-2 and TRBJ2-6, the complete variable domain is GAGVSQSPSNKVTEKGKDVELRCDPISGHTALYWYRQSLGQGLEFLIYFQGNSAPDKSGLPSDRFSAERTGGSVSTLTIQRTQQEDSAVYLCASSSSRFGLAGGSSGANVLTFGAGSRLTVL.

For the CDR3, the DNA is TGTGCCAGCAGGGGACACAGCGGGGGGGACCTCAATGAGCAGTTCTTC. As protein: CASRGHSGGDLNEQFF. V and J are TRBV2 and TRBJ2-1; 10 bases match TRBD2. V trimming: 6 bases; J trimming: 6 bases; junction bases outside the gene matches: 11. Per the germline V gene, CDR1 is SNHLY and CDR2 is FYNNEI. This CDR3 comprises 16 residues. Based on the CDR3 plus reference TRBV2 and TRBJ2-1, the full variable domain is EPEVTQTPSHQVTQMGQEVILRCVPISNHLYFYWYRQILGQKVEFLVSFYNNEISEKSEIFDDQFSVERPDGSNFTLKIRSTKLEDSAMYFCASRGHSGGDLNEQFFGPGTRLTVL.

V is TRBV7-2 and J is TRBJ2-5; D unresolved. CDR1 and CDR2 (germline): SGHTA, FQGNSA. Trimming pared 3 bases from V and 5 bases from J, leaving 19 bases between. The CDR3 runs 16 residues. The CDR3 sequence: CASSFLRTSSPETQYF. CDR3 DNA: TGTGCCAGCAGCTTTCTCCGGACCTCCTCCCCGGAGACCCAGTACTTC.

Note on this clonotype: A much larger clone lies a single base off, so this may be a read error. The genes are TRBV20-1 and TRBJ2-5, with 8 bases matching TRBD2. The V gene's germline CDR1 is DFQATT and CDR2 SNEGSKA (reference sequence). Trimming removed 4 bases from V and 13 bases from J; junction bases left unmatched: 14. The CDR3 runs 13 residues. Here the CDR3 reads CSAKVVAGGRRYF. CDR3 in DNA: TGCAGTGCTAAAGTAGTTGCGGGGGGACGCCGGTACTTC.

This CDR3 reads CSEGDRGLIMCEQYF. The DNA for the CDR3 is TGCAGCGAGGGGGACAGGGGGCTTATTATGTGCGAGCAGTACTTC. The chain uses TRBV29-1 and TRBJ2-4; TRBD1 matches at 12 bases. The J call may be mistaken, given a closer DNA end match to TRBJ2-7. CDR3 size: 15 residues. Germline lookup yields CDR1 SQVTM and CDR2 ANQGSEA.

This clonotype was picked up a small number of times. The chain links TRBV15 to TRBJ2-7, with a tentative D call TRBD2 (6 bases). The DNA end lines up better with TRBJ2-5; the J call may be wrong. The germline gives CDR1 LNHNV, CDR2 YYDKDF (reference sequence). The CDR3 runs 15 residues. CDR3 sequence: CATSRDPGGEETQYF. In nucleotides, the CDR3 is TGTGCCACCAGCAGAGATCCTGGAGGGGAAGAGACCCAGTACTTC.

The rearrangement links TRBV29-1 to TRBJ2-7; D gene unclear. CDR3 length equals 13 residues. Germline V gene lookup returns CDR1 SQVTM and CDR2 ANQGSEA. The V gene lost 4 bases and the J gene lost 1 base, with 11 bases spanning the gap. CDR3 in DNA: TGCAGCGTTGGGTGGGGTAGGTCCTACGAGCAGTACTTC. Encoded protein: CSVGWGRSYEQYF.

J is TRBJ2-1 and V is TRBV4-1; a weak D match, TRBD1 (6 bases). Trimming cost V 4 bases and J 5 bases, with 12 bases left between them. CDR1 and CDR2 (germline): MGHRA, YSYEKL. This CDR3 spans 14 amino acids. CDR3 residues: CASSLSRDNNEQFF. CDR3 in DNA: TGCGCCAGCAGCCTCTCCAGGGACAACAATGAGCAGTTCTTC.

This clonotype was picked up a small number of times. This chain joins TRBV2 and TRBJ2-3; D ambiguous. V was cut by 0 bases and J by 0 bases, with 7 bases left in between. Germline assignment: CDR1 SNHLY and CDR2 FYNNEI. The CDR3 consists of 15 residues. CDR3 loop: CASSEAPVSTDTQYF. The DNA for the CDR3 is TGTGCCAGCAGTGAAGCGCCGGTCAGCACAGATACGCAGTATTTT.

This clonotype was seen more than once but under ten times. The CDR3 sequence: CASSPGAAGTNYGYTF. The DNA of the CDR3 is TGTGCCAGCAGCCCCGGGGCTGCAGGAACTAACTATGGCTACACCTTC. The chain is built from TRBV7-2 and TRBJ1-2; a possible D gene is TRBD1 (5 bases). Germline CDR1 is SGHTA and CDR2 is FQGNSA. CDR3 size: 16 residues. Between the trimmed V and J ends, which lost 5 bases and 0 bases, there was a span of 16 bases.

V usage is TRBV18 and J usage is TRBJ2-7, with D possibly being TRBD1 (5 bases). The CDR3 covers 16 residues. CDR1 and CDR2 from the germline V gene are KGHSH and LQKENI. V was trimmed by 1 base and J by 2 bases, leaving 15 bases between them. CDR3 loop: CASSPRQGPSTYEQYF. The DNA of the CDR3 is TGTGCCAGCTCACCACGGCAGGGCCCCAGCACCTACGAGCAGTACTTC.

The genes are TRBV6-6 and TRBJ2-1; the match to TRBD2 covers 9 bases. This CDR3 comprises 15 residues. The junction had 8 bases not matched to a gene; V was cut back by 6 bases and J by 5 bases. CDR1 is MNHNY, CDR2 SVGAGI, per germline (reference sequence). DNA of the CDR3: TGTGCCAGCAGCCACCGGCTAGCGGGGAACAATGAGCAGTTCTTC. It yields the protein CASSHRLAGNNEQFF.

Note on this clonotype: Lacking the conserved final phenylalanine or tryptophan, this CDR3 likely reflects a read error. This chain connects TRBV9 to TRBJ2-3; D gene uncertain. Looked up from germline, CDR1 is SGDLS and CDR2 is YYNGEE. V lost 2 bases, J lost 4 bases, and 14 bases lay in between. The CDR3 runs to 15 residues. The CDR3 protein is CASSVQVGGADTQYS. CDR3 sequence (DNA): TGTGCCAGCAGCGTTCAAGTGGGTGGTGCAGATACGCAGTATTCT.

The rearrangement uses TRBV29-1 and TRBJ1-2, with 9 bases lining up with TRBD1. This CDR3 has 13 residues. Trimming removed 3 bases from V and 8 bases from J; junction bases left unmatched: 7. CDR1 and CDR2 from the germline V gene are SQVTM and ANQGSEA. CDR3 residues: CSVEERTGVGYTF. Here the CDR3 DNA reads TGCAGCGTTGAGGAACGGACAGGGGTGGGCTACACCTTC.

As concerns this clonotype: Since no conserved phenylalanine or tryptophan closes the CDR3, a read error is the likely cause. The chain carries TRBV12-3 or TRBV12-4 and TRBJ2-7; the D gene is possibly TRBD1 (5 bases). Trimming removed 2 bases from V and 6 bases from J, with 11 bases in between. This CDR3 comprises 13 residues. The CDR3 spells CASSLQGTSEQYC. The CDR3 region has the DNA TGTGCCAGCAGTTTACAGGGTACGAGCGAGCAGTACTGC.

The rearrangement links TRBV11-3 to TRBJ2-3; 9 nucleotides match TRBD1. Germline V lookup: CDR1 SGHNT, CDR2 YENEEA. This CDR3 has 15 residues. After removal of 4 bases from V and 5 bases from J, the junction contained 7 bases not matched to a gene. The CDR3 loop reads CASSSGQGSGDTQYF. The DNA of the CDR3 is TGTGCCAGCAGCTCGGGACAGGGATCGGGAGATACGCAGTATTTT.

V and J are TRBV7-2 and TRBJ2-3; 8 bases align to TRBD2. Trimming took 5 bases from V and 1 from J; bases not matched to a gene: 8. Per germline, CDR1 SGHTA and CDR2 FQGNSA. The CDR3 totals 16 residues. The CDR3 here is CASSRSGGSGTDTQYF. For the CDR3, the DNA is TGTGCCAGCAGCAGGAGCGGGGGTTCGGGCACAGATACGCAGTATTTT.